Shown below are 18 T cell receptor beta chains from a single sample sequenced in a study of T cell repertoires in ileal Crohn's disease. TCRdb keeps only in-frame clones here, not all; method: immunoSEQ multiplex PCR. The table lists fewer than 8,000 clones, about 76% of them singletons. Sequencing used ileal tissue. The receptor set was obtained from an adult with Crohn's disease.

This chain links TRBV7-3 with TRBJ2-5; tentatively, D is TRBD2 (5 bases). Trimming pared 5 bases from V and 1 base from J, leaving 8 bases between. The CDR3 totals 13 residues. The germline CDR1 and CDR2 sequences are SGHTA and FQGTGA. CDR3 sequence reads: CASSTGSQETQYF. Written as DNA, the CDR3 is TGTGCCAGCAGCACGGGGAGCCAAGAGACCCAGTACTTC.

The chain uses TRBV7-2 and TRBJ2-3; 11 positions match TRBD2. The CDR3 is 16 residues long. The V and J ends lost 6 bases and 3 bases, in that order; junction bases with no gene match: 8. Germline CDR1 reads SGHTA; CDR2 reads FQGNSA. The DNA for the CDR3 is TGTGCCAGCAGAGTTACTAGCGGGAGCGGAACAGATACGCAGTATTTT. Its translation: CASRVTSGSGTDTQYF.

J is TRBJ2-5 and V is TRBV4-1, with a possible D match to TRBD1 (5 bases). The germline V gene encodes CDR1 MGHRA and CDR2 YSYEKL. V shed 4 bases and J shed 4 bases, with 16 bases lying between them. This CDR3 comprises 15 residues. The CDR3 protein is CASSPEPARAETQYF. CDR3 in DNA: TGCGCCAGCAGCCCTGAACCGGCCAGGGCAGAGACCCAGTACTTC.

This rearrangement joins TRBV7-2 to TRBJ2-5, with D possibly TRBD1 on 6 matching bases. The germline CDR1 and CDR2 sequences are SGHTA and FQGNSA. V lost 5 bases to trimming and J lost 1 base, with 11 bases between them. This CDR3 contains 14 residues. The CDR3 spells CASSPQQGQETQYF. The CDR3 DNA sequence: TGTGCCAGCAGCCCGCAACAGGGCCAAGAGACCCAGTACTTC.

The chain has TRBV19 and TRBJ2-1; D not certain. Looked up from germline, CDR1 is LNHDA and CDR2 is SQIVND (reference sequence). V dropped 4 bases and J dropped 8 bases, with 9 bases sitting between them. The CDR3 runs 12 residues. The CDR3 region has the DNA TGTGCCAGTAGTACTGCCACAGATGAGCAGTTCTTC. Translating it yields CASSTATDEQFF.

The rearrangement joins TRBV5-4 to TRBJ2-3; D is unresolved. The CDR3 contains 11 residues. Trimming removed 3 bases from V and 6 bases from J, with 5 bases in between. Looked up from germline, CDR1 is SGHNT and CDR2 is YYREEE (reference sequence). In DNA form, the CDR3 reads TGTGCCAGCAGCTCAACTGATACGCAGTATTTT. Protein sequence: CASSSTDTQYF.

This clone was counted between two and nine times. The V call is TRBV9, the J call TRBJ2-5; 8 bases are shared with TRBD1. V lost 2 bases and J lost 6; bases outside the gene matches: 9. The germline CDR1 and CDR2 sequences are SGDLS and YYNGEE. CDR3 length: 15 amino acids. CDR3 region: CASSVSPGGEKTQYF. In nucleotides, the CDR3 is TGTGCCAGCAGCGTGTCGCCAGGGGGCGAGAAGACCCAGTACTTC.

This clone showed up just a few times. The J gene is TRBJ1-2, the V gene TRBV6-1, with 9 bases matching TRBD1. Germline V lookup: CDR1 MNHNS, CDR2 SASEGT. This CDR3 is 14 amino acids long. V lost 7 bases to trimming and J lost 1 base; unmatched junction nucleotides: 4. CDR3 loop: CASNNRGLNYGYTF. CDR3 bases: TGTGCCAGCAATAACAGGGGGCTTAACTATGGCTACACCTTC.

CDR3 sequence (DNA): TGTGCCAGCAGTGAAGCCTGGACAAGGGAAGCTTTCTTT. Translating it yields CASSEAWTREAFF. The J gene is TRBJ1-1, the V gene TRBV6-1; TRBD1 might be the D (5 bases). CDR1 and CDR2 from the germline V gene are MNHNS and SASEGT. Trimming removed 0 bases from V and 8 bases from J, with 10 bases in between. CDR3 size: 13 residues.

This clone appeared a single time. V usage is TRBV7-6 and J usage is TRBJ1-1, with D perhaps TRBD1 (6 bases). The CDR3 has 14 residues. V shed 5 bases and J shed 1 base, with 11 bases lying between them. Per germline, CDR1 SGHVS and CDR2 FNYEAQ. CDR3 amino acids: CASSPGHKNTEAFF. In nucleotides, the CDR3 is TGTGCCAGCAGCCCGGGACATAAGAACACTGAAGCTTTCTTT.

The gene calls are TRBV4-1 and TRBJ1-2, with 8 bases aligning to TRBD1. Germline V CDR1 and CDR2: MGHRA, YSYEKL. With V trimmed by 3 bases and J by 5 bases, 8 bases remained unmatched. CDR3 length: 15 residues. The CDR3 coding sequence is TGCGCCAGCAGCCAGAATGACAGGGGCGAATATGGCTACACCTTC. It codes for CASSQNDRGEYGYTF.

J is TRBJ1-1 and V is TRBV29-1; possible D gene TRBD1, 6 bases. Trimming pared 0 bases from V and 5 bases from J, leaving 13 bases between. The germline CDR1 and CDR2 sequences are SQVTM and ANQGSEA. The length of the CDR3 is 14 residues. The CDR3 loop is CSVEESGGVTEAFF. In DNA form, the CDR3 reads TGCAGCGTTGAAGAATCGGGGGGCGTAACTGAAGCTTTCTTT.

This chain links TRBV18 with TRBJ2-7; tentative D call: TRBD1 (6 bases). CDR1 and CDR2 (germline): KGHSH, LQKENI. V was clipped by 3 bases and J by 5 bases, with 17 bases between them. The CDR3 covers 15 residues. The CDR3 is CASSPNTGFGHEQYF. The CDR3 DNA is TGTGCCAGCTCACCTAATACAGGGTTTGGCCACGAGCAGTACTTC.

The rearrangement links TRBV21-1 to TRBJ1-1; TRBD1, the D gene given by the table, was not confirmed from the DNA. TRBV21-1 counts as a pseudogene. This CDR3 has 17 residues. CDR3 bases: TGTGCCAGCGAGGGGGAGGGACAGGGGGCCAAGCAGGCTCAAGCTTTCTTT. This codes for CASEGEGQGAKQAQAFF.

The chain carries TRBV19 and TRBJ2-1; TRBD1 matches 10 bases. V shed 8 bases and J 1 base; nucleotides not matched to a gene: 2. Germline CDR1 reads LNHDA; CDR2 reads SQIVND (reference sequence). The CDR3 runs to 14 residues. CDR3 sequence (DNA): TGTGCCAGTGAGGACAGGGGGTCCTACAATGAGCAGTTCTTC. Protein product: CASEDRGSYNEQFF. The full variable domain, completed using reference TRBV19 and TRBJ2-1, is DGGITQSPKYLFRKEGQNVTLSCEQNLNHDAMYWYRQDPGQGLRLIYYSQIVNDFQKGDIAEGYSVSREKKESFPLTVTSAQKNPTAFYLCASEDRGSYNEQFFGPGTRLTVL.

The chain links TRBV19 to TRBJ1-5; 7 bases fit TRBD1. Germline V gene lookup returns CDR1 LNHDA and CDR2 SQIVND (reference sequence). This CDR3 is 16 amino acids long. V lost 4 bases and J lost 2; bases outside the gene matches: 8. CDR3 amino acids: CASSTDRAYRNQPQHF. The DNA for the CDR3 is TGTGCCAGTAGTACCGACAGGGCTTATCGCAATCAGCCCCAGCATTTT. The whole variable domain, filled in from reference TRBV19 and TRBJ1-5, reads DGGITQSPKYLFRKEGQNVTLSCEQNLNHDAMYWYRQDPGQGLRLIYYSQIVNDFQKGDIAEGYSVSREKKESFPLTVTSAQKNPTAFYLCASSTDRAYRNQPQHFGDGTRLSIL.

V usage is TRBV29-1 and J usage is TRBJ2-3; no clear D. The CDR3 totals 13 residues. Trimming left V 7 bases short and J 2 bases short, with 13 bases between. Germline V gives CDR1 SQVTM, CDR2 ANQGSEA. This chain's CDR3 is CSADGGLTDTQYF. The CDR3 DNA sequence: TGCAGCGCCGATGGCGGTCTCACAGATACGCAGTATTTT.

The rearrangement joins TRBV18 to TRBJ2-3; D is possibly TRBD1 (5 bases). This CDR3 spans 15 amino acids. V was pared by 1 base and J by 4 bases, with 12 bases between. Per germline, CDR1 KGHSH and CDR2 LQKENI. CDR3 nucleotides: TGTGCCAGCTCACCACGGTCAGGGTGGGCAGATACGCAGTATTTT. It translates to CASSPRSGWADTQYF.